The present TCR beta chain was sequenced within a study of Ad26.COV2.S vaccination and SARS-CoV-2 variants. Findings and limits, study-wide: Comparability of non-spike TCR breadth was observed across vaccine and placebo recipients.

Unmatched junction bases numbered 6, after V lost 4 bases and J lost 3 bases. The CDR3 is 15 residues long. Looked up from germline, CDR1 is SGHVS and CDR2 is FNYEAQ. Treatment: over 15 received Ad26.COV2.S at low or high dose, single or two shots; 5 received placebo; per-sample allocation not given. Following the first vaccine or placebo injection, samples were taken on day 63. As for this clone: Its antigen remains unknown.

Repertoires were generated with immunoSEQ multiplex PCR, while TCRdb's copy carries only in-frame clones and drops some. The sample records roughly 350,000 clones, around 87% being singletons. This specimen was peripheral blood, taken in a trial of Ad26.COV2.S vaccine versus placebo. The chain employs TRBV7-6 and TRBJ2-1; 7 nucleotides agree with TRBD1. The sequence was obtained from a person between 18 and 65 years old who received the Ad26.COV2.S COVID-19 vaccine or a placebo. The CDR3 loop is CASSSRDSLYNEQFF. CDR3 nucleotide sequence: TGTGCCAGCAGCTCCCGGGACAGCCTCTACAATGAGCAGTTCTTC.